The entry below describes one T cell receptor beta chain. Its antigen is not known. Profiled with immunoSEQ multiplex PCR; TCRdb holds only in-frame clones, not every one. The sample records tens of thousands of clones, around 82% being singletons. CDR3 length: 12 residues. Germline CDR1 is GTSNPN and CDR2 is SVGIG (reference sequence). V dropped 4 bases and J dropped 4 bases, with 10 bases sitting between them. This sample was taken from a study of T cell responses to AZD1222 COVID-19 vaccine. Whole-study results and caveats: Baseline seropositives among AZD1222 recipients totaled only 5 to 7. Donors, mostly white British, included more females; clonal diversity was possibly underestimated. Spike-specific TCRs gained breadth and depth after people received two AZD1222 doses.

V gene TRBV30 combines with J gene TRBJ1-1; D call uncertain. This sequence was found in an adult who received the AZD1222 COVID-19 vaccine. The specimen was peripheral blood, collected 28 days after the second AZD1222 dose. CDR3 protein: CAWKRAPTEAFF. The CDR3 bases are TGTGCCTGGAAGAGGGCTCCCACTGAAGCTTTCTTT.